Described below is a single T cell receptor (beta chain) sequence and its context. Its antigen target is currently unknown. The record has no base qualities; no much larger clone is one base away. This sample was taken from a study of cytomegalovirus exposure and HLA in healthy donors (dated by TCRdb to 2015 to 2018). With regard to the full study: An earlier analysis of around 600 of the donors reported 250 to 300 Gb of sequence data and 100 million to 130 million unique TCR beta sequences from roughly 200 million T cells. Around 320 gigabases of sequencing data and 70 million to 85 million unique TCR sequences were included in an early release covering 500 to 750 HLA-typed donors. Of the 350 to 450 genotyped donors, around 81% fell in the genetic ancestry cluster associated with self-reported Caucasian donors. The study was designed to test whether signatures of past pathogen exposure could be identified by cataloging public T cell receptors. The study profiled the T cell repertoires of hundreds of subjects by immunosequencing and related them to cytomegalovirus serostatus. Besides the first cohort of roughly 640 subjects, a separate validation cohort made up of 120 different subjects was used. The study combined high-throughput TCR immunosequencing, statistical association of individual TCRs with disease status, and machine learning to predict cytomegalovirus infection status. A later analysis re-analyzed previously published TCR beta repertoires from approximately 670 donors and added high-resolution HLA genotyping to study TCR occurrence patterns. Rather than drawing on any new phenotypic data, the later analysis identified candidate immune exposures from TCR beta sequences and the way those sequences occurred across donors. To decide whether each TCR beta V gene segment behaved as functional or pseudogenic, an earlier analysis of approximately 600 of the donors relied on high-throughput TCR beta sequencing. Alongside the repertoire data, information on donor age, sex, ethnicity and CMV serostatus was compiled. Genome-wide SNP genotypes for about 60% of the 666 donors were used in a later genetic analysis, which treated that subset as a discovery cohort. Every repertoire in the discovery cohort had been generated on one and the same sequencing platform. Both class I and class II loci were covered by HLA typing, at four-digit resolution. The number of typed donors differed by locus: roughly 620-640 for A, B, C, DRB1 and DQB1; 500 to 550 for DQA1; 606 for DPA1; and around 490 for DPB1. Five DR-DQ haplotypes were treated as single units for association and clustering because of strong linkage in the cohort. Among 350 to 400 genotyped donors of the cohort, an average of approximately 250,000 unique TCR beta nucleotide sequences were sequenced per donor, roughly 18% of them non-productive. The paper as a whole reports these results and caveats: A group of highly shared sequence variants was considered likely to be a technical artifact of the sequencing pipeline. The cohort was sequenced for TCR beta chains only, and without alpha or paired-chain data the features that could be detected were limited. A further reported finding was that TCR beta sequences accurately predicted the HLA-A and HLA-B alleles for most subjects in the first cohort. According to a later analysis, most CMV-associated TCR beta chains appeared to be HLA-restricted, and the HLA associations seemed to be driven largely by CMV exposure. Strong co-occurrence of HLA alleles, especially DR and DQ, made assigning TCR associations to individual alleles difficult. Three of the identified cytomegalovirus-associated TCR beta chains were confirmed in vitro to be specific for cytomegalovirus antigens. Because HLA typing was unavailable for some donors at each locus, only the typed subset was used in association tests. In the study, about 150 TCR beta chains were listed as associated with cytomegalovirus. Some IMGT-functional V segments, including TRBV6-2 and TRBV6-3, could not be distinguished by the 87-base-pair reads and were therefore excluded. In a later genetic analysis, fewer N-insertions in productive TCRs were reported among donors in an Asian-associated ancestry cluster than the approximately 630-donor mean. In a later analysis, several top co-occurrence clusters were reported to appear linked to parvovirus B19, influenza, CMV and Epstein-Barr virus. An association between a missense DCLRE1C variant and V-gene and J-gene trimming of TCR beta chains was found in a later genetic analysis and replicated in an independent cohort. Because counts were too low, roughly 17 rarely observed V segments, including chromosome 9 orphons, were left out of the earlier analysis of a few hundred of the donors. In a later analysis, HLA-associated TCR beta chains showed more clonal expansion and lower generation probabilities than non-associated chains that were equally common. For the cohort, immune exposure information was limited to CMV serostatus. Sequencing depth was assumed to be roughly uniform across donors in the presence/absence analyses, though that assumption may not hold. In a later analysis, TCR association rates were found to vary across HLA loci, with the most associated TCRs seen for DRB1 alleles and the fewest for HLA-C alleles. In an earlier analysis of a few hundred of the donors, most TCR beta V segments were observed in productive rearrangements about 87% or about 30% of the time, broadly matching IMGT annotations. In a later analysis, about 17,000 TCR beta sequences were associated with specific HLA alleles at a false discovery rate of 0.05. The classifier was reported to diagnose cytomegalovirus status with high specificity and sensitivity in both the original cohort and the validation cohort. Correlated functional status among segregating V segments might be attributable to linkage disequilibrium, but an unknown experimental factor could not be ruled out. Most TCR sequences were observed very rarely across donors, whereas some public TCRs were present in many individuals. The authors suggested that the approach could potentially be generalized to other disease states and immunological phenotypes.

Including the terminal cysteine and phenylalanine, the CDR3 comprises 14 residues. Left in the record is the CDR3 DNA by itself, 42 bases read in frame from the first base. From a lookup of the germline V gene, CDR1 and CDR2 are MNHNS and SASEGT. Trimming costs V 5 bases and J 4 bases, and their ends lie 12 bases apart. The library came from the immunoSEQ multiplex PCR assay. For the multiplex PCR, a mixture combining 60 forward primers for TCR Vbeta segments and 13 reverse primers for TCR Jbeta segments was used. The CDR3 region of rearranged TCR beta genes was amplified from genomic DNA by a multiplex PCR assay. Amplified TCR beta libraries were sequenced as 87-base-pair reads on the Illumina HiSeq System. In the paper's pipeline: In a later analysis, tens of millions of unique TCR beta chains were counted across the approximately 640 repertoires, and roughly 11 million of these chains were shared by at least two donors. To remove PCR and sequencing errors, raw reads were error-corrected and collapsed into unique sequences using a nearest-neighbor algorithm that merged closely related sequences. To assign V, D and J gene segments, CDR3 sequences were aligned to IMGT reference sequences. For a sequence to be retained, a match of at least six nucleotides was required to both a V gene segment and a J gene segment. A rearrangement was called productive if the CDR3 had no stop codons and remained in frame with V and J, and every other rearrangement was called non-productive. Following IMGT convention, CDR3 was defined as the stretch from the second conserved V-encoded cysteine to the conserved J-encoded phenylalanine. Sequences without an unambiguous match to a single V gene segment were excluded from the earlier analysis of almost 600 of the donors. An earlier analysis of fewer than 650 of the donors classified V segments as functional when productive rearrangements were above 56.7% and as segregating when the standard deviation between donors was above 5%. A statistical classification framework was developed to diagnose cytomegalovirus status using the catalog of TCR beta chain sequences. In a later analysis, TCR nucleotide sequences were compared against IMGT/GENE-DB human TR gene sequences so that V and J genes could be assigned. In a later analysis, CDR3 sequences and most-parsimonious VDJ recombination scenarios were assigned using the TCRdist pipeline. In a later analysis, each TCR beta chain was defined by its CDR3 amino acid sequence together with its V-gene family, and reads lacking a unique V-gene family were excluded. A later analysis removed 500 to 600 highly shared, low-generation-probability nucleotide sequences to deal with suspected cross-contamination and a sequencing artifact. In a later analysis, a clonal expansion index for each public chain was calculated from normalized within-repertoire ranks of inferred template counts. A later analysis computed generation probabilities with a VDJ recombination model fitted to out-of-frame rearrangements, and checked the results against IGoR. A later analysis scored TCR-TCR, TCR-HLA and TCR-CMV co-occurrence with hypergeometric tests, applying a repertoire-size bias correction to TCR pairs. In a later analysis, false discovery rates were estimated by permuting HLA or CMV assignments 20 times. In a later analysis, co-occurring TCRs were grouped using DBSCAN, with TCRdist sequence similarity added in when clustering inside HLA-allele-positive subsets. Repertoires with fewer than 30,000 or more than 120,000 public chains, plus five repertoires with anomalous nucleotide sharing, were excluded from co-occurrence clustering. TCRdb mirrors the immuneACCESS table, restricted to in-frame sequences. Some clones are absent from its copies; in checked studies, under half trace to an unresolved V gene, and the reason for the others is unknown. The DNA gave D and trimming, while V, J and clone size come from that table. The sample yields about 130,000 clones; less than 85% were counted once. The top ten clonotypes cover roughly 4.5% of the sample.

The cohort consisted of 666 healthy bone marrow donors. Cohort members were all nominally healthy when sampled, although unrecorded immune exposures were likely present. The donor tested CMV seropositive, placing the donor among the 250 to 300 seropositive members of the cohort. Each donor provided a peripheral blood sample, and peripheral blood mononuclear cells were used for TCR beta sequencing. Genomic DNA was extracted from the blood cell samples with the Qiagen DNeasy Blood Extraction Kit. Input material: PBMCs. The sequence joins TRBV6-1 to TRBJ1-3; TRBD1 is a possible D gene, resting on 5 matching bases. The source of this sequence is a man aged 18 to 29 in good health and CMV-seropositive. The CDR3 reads CASSLRDSGNTIYF. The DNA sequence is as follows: TGTGCCAGCAGTCTCCGGGACTCAGGAAACACCATATATTTT.